These T cell receptor beta chains were read from a single sample in a study of CD8 T cells in ankylosing spondylitis. TCRdb itself ran the 5' RACE reads through MiXCR, one entry per CDR3 protein. Here the sample spans around 540,000 distinct CDR3 sequences, 12% being singletons. The sequenced sample consisted of blood, either unsorted or a sorted T cell fraction (not recorded which). The receptors here all came from a male donor with ankylosing spondylitis. Both conserved end residues are part of each CDR3. The D gene is left open where the match is weak. The listing skips clone size in some rows; elsewhere it reads once, few, many or a size class.

CSAIAGAGDTQYF	TGCAGTGCAATAGCGGGAGCTGGAGATACGCAGTATTTT	TRBJ2-3	few	TRBD2	TRBV20-1
CASSQDRTSGTDTQYF	TGTGCCAGCAGCCAAGACCGGACTAGCGGGACAGATACGCAGTATTTT	TRBJ2-3	NA	TRBD2	TRBV4-3
CASSPQDSLGGYTF	TGTGCCAGCAGCCCCCAGGACAGCCTCGGGGGCTACACCTTC	TRBJ1-2	few	NA	TRBV9
CASSYSPSGRGYEQYF	TGTGCCAGCAGTTACTCACCTAGCGGGAGGGGCTACGAGCAGTACTTC	TRBJ2-7	few	TRBD2	TRBV6-5
CASSGGAGKVSEAFF	TGTGCCAGCAGTGGGGGGGCAGGGAAGGTTTCTGAAGCTTTCTTT	TRBJ1-1	NA	NA	TRBV25-1
CSADFRGTEAFF	TGCAGTGCTGACTTCAGGGGCACTGAAGCTTTCTTT	TRBJ1-1	NA	NA	TRBV20-1
CASSQIDTQYF	TGTGCCAGCAGCCAAATAGATACGCAGTATTTT	TRBJ2-3	many	NA	TRBV3-1
CASRYRTGVNTGELFF	TGTGCCAGTAGATATCGGACAGGGGTTAACACCGGGGAGCTGTTTTTT	TRBJ2-2	NA	TRBD1	TRBV19
CSATGLAGANEQFF	TGCAGTGCCACGGGACTAGCGGGAGCCAATGAGCAGTTCTTC	TRBJ2-1	few	TRBD2	TRBV20-1
CASSQAPGGSGYNEQFF	TGTGCCAGCAGCCAAGCCCCAGGGGGGAGCGGCTACAATGAGCAGTTCTTC	TRBJ2-1	few	NA	TRBV3-1
CSALRQGSEAFF	TGCAGTGCTTTAAGACAGGGAAGTGAAGCTTTCTTT	TRBJ1-1	many	TRBD1	TRBV20-1
CASSPKREGPHDTQYF	TGTGCCAGCAGTCCCAAGCGGGAGGGCCCCCATGATACGCAGTATTTT	TRBJ2-3	NA	TRBD2	TRBV5-4
CASTEAGELFF	TGTGCCAGTACCGAGGCCGGGGAGCTGTTTTTT	TRBJ2-2	many	NA	TRBV12-3/TRBV12-4
CASSWDSGDVETQYF	TGTGCCAGCAGTTGGGACTCGGGGGATGTAGAGACCCAGTACTTC	TRBJ2-5	many	NA	TRBV12-3/TRBV12-4
CSARAPGGLNTEAFF	TGCAGTGCTAGAGCCCCAGGCGGACTGAACACTGAAGCTTTCTTT	TRBJ1-1	NA	NA	TRBV20-1
CATSDHRDGTDTQYF	TGTGCCACCAGTGATCACAGGGATGGCACAGATACGCAGTATTTT	TRBJ2-3	many	NA	TRBV24-1
CAIRKESLSRNEQFF	TGTGCCATCAGGAAAGAGTCTCTTAGTCGCAATGAGCAGTTCTTC	TRBJ2-1	few	NA	TRBV10-3
CASSRGATYEQYF	TGTGCCAGCAGCCGGGGGGCTACCTACGAGCAGTACTTC	TRBJ2-7	NA	NA	TRBV7-2
CASSLVWSTDTQYF	TGTGCCAGCAGCTTAGTATGGAGCACAGATACGCAGTATTTT	TRBJ2-3	NA	NA	TRBV7-9
CSVEIQGADTQYF	TGCAGCGTTGAAATACAGGGGGCAGATACGCAGTATTTT	TRBJ2-3	many	TRBD1	TRBV29-1
CASSQDFGREGGYTF	TGTGCCAGCAGCCAAGATTTCGGCCGAGAGGGTGGCTACACCTTC	TRBJ1-2	NA	NA	TRBV4-2
CSVEEAGRYEQYF	TGCAGCGTTGAAGAAGCAGGGAGGTACGAGCAGTACTTC	TRBJ2-7	few	NA	TRBV29-1
CASSFTEVNRKLFF	TGTGCCAGCAGTTTCACCGAAGTGAACCGGAAACTGTTTTTT	TRBJ1-4	few	NA	TRBV12-3/TRBV12-4
CASSLTERAPLHF	TGTGCCAGCAGTCTTACAGAGAGAGCACCCCTCCACTTT	TRBJ1-6	NA	NA	TRBV12-3/TRBV12-4
CASGQGVSPSYEQYF	TGCGCCAGCGGACAGGGGGTTAGCCCCTCCTACGAGCAGTACTTC	TRBJ2-7	many	TRBD1	TRBV5-1
CASSSPASAGYNEQFF	TGTGCCAGCAGTTCCCCGGCCTCTGCGGGATACAATGAGCAGTTCTTC	TRBJ2-1	NA	NA	TRBV28
CATSLGRGQINYGYTF	TGTGCCACCAGCTTAGGGAGAGGCCAGATCAACTATGGCTACACCTTC	TRBJ1-2	NA	NA	TRBV24-1
CSAPTKAGSSTDTQYF	TGCAGTGCGCCGACAAAAGCGGGATCAAGCACAGATACGCAGTATTTT	TRBJ2-3	NA	TRBD2	TRBV20-1
CATSDFATGAGELFF	TGTGCCACCAGTGATTTCGCAACAGGGGCCGGGGAGCTGTTTTTT	TRBJ2-2	many	TRBD1	TRBV24-1
CASSLGLAGGTEQFF	TGCGCCAGCAGCTTGGGGCTAGCGGGGGGGACTGAGCAGTTCTTC	TRBJ2-1	few	TRBD2	TRBV5-1
CSARDWRAMDTEAFF	TGCAGTGCTAGAGATTGGAGGGCCATGGACACTGAAGCTTTCTTT	TRBJ1-1	many	NA	TRBV20-1
CASSISPSYSEQFF	TGTGCCAGTAGTATATCCCCCTCGTATAGCGAGCAGTTCTTC	TRBJ2-1	few	NA	TRBV19
CASSDQGATTEAFF	TGTGCCAGCAGTGACCAGGGGGCGACCACTGAAGCTTTCTTT	TRBJ1-1	NA	TRBD1	TRBV6-1
CASSLEWSSLYNEQFF	TGTGCCAGCAGCTTAGAGTGGTCTAGCCTCTACAATGAGCAGTTCTTC	TRBJ2-1	few	NA	TRBV11-2
CASSLDLGWDEQFF	TGTGCCAGCAGCTTAGACCTTGGCTGGGATGAGCAGTTCTTC	TRBJ2-1	NA	NA	TRBV11-2
CASSFQANTGELFF	TGCGCCAGCAGCTTCCAGGCGAACACCGGGGAGCTGTTTTTT	TRBJ2-2	many	NA	TRBV5-1
CASSRGDQETQYF	TGTGCCAGCTCTCGGGGCGACCAAGAGACCCAGTACTTC	TRBJ2-5	many	NA	TRBV11-3
CASSKLTSAADTQYF	TGTGCCAGCAGCAAACTAACCTCAGCGGCAGATACGCAGTATTTT	TRBJ2-3	few	NA	TRBV3-1
CATRDRNNSPLHF	TGTGCCACCAGGGACAGGAATAATTCACCCCTCCACTTT	TRBJ1-6	NA	TRBD1	TRBV30
CASSNGTGGNDEQFF	TGTGCCAGCAGCAACGGGACAGGGGGCAACGATGAGCAGTTCTTC	TRBJ2-1	many	NA	TRBV21-1
CASSLDTGSELFF	TGCGCCAGCAGCTTGGACACAGGGTCGGAGCTGTTTTTT	TRBJ2-2	NA	NA	TRBV5-1
CSVEPDRGNEQFF	TGCAGCGTTGAACCCGACAGGGGAAATGAGCAGTTCTTC	TRBJ2-1	NA	TRBD1	TRBV29-1
CSAERWDSRTDTQYF	TGCAGTGCCGAAAGGTGGGACTCCCGCACAGATACGCAGTATTTT	TRBJ2-3	NA	NA	TRBV20-1
CASSLEGQRSNQPQHF	TGTGCCAGCAGCTTAGAAGGACAGAGGAGCAATCAGCCCCAGCATTTT	TRBJ1-5	NA	NA	TRBV7-2
CASSFLTEYNEQFF	TGTGCCAGCAGCTTTTTGACTGAGTACAATGAGCAGTTCTTC	TRBJ2-1	many	NA	TRBV13
CASSRGVGANVLTF	TGCGCCAGCAGCCGGGGGGTGGGGGCCAACGTCCTGACTTTC	TRBJ2-6	few	TRBD2	TRBV5-1
CSVGGTGWNNEKLFF	TGCAGCGTGGGTGGTACAGGCTGGAATAATGAAAAACTGTTTTTT	TRBJ1-4	NA	NA	TRBV29-1
CASSQDTGRDGYTF	TGTGCCAGCAGCCAAGATACAGGGAGGGATGGCTACACCTTC	TRBJ1-2	few	NA	TRBV3-1
CASSPRRQYNEQFF	TGTGCCAGCAGCCCCCGACGACAGTACAATGAGCAGTTCTTC	TRBJ2-1	few	NA	TRBV9
CASSLDTLRGSGNTIYF	TGTGCCAGCAGCTTAGATACTTTGCGCGGATCAGGAAACACCATATATTTT	TRBJ1-3	NA	NA	TRBV7-8
CASSIRGQGITTF	TGTGCCAGCAGCATCCGGGGACAGGGAATCACGACCTTC	TRBJ1-2	few	TRBD1	TRBV9
CASGGDGTEAFF	TGTGCCAGCGGCGGCGATGGGACTGAAGCTTTCTTT	TRBJ1-1	NA	NA	TRBV12-3/TRBV12-4
CASSLSGRPEYEQYF	TGCGCCAGCAGTCTTAGCGGGAGGCCCGAGTACGAGCAGTACTTC	TRBJ2-7	NA	TRBD2	TRBV4-1
CSASPSGRAAETQYF	TGCAGTGCTAGTCCTAGCGGGAGGGCCGCGGAGACCCAGTACTTC	TRBJ2-5	NA	TRBD2	TRBV20-1
CASSLDPQGASNQPQHF	TGCGCCAGCAGCTTGGATCCCCAGGGGGCAAGCAATCAGCCCCAGCATTTT	TRBJ1-5	many	TRBD1	TRBV5-1
CASSSTAMTNYGYTF	TGCGCCAGCAGCTCGACAGCGATGACTAACTATGGCTACACCTTC	TRBJ1-2	few	NA	TRBV5-1
CASSPMTGPAMNTEAFF	TGTGCCAGCTCACCAATGACGGGCCCTGCAATGAACACTGAAGCTTTCTTT	TRBJ1-1	NA	NA	TRBV18